The clone carrying this T cell receptor (beta chain) was recorded once. The source of the sample is a study of shared clonotypes between healthy human individuals. The protocol was immunoSEQ multiplex PCR, while the TCRdb copy is restricted to in-frame clones and leaves out a portion. The sample carries under 350,000 clones, 87% recorded once. The CDR3 sequence is 12 residues long. V was trimmed by 6 bases and J by 7 bases, leaving 12 bases between them. Germline lookup yields CDR1 MNHEY and CDR2 SMNVEV (reference sequence). This receptor was obtained from a man aged 18-30 years in good health. V is TRBV27 and J is TRBJ1-1; no reliable D call. Sequenced input: memory CD8+ T cells sorted from blood. Stated subset: CD45RO+ cells pooled with CCR7-negative TemRA cells. The CDR3 DNA sequence: TGTGCCAGCAGGTCCGGTTTGAGTGAAGCTTTCTTT. This translates into CASRSGLSEAFF.